Included here is one T cell receptor beta chain sequence, with context. This specimen belongs to a study of blood T cell repertoires in COVID-19. Study details: The analysed material was cDNA or gDNA that came from T cells, B-cell-depleted T cells, or PBMCs.

During active infection, Seattle patients enrolled and were then monitored through disease. As originally analysed: Using reference gene primer amplification, nucleated cell counts were estimated. Libraries were prepared by immunoSEQ multiplex PCR; TCRdb keeps only in-frame clonotypes and omits some of them. The V and J calls and the clone size are those of that table, but D and trimming were determined from the DNA. The profile shows fewer than 250,000 clones, 80% to 90% of them singletons. The material sequenced was peripheral blood. The receptor was isolated from a man aged 50 to 60 with COVID-19, enrolled during active disease.

CDR3 coding DNA: TGTGCCAGCAGTTTTGGGAGATACAATGAGCAGTTCTTC. Its translation is CASSFGRYNEQFF. The V and J genes are TRBV28 and TRBJ2-1, with D possibly TRBD2 on 5 matching bases. The germline V gene has CDR1 MDHEN and CDR2 SYDVKM. CDR3 size: 13 residues. V was pared by 3 bases and J by 4 bases, with 7 bases between.